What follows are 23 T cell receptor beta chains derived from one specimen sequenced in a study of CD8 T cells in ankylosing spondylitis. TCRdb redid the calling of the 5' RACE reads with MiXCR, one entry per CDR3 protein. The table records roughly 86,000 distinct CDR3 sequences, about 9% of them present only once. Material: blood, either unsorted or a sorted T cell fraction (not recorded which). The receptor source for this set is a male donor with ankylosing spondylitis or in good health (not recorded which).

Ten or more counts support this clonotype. In DNA form, the CDR3 reads TGCAGTGCTAGTCCTCCCCCGCGAGGCACCGGGGAGCTGTTTTTT. This encodes CSASPPPRGTGELFF. The gene calls are TRBV20-1 and TRBJ2-2; D gene ambiguous. This CDR3 region has 15 residues. With 3 bases removed from V and 4 bases from J, the gap between germline ends came to 15 bases. The germline V gene encodes CDR1 DFQATT and CDR2 SNEGSKA (reference sequence).

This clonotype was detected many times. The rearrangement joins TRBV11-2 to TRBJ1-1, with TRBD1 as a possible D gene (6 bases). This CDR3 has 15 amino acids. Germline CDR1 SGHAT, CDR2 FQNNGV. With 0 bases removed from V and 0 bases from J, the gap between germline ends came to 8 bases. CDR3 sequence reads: CASSLEGALNTEAFF. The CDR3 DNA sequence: TGTGCCAGCAGCTTAGAGGGGGCCCTGAACACTGAAGCTTTCTTT.

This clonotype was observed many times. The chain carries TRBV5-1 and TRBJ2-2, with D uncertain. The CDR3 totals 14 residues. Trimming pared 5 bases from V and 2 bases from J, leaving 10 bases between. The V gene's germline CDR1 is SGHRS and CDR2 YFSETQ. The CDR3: CASRQEPNTGELFF. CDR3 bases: TGCGCCAGCAGGCAAGAACCTAACACCGGGGAGCTGTTTTTT.

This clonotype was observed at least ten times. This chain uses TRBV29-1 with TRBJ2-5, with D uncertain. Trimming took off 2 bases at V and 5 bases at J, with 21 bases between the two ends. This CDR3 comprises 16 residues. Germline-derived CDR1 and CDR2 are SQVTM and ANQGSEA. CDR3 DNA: TGCAGCGTTGAATCTTCGCAGGCCCCTGTGGGCGAGACCCAGTACTTC. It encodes CSVESSQAPVGETQYF.

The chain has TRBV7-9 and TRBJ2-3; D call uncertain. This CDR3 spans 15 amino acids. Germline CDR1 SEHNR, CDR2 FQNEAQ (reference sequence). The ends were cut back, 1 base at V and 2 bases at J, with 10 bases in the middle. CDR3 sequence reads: CASSLEEQLTDTQYF. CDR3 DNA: TGTGCCAGCAGCTTAGAAGAGCAACTCACAGATACGCAGTATTTT.

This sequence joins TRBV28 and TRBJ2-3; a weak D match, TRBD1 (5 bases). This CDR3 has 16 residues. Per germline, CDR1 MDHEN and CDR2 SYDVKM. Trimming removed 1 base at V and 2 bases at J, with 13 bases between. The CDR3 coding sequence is TGTGCCAGCAGTTTATTCAGGGCCTCCTCCACAGATACGCAGTATTTT. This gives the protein CASSLFRASSTDTQYF.

The CDR3 DNA reads as TGCGCCAGCAGCCCCGGGACAGACTTTATGCTTTCCGGGGAGCTGTTTTTT. Translating it yields CASSPGTDFMLSGELFF. This chain connects TRBV5-1 to TRBJ2-2, with 7 bases matching TRBD1. The germline gives CDR1 SGHRS, CDR2 YFSETQ. This CDR3 region has 17 residues. With 4 bases clipped from V and 6 bases from J, the junction kept 15 bases outside the gene matches.

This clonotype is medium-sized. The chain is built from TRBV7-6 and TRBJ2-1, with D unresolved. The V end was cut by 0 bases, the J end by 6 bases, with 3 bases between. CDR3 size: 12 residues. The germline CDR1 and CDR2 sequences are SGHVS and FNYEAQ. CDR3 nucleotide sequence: TGTGCCAGCAGCTTAGCGGCCAATGAGCAGTTCTTC. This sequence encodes CASSLAANEQFF.

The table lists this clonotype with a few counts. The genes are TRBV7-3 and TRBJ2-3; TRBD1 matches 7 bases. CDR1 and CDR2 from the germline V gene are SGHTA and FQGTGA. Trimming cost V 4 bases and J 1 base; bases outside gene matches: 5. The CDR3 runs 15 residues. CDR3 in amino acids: CASSSPGTGTDTQYF. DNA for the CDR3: TGTGCCAGCAGCTCCCCCGGGACAGGCACAGATACGCAGTATTTT.

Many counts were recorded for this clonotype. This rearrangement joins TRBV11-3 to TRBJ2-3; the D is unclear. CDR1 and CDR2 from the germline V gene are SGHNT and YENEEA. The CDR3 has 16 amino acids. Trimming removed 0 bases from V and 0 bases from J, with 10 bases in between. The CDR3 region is CASSLDARASTDTQYF. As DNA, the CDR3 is TGTGCCAGCAGCTTAGATGCTCGGGCTAGCACAGATACGCAGTATTTT.

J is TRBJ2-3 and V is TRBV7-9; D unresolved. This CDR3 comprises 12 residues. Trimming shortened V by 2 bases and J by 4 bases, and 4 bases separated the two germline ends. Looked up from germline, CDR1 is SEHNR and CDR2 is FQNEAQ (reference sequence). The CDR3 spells CASSLIPDTQYF. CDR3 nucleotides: TGTGCCAGCAGCTTAATTCCAGATACGCAGTATTTT.

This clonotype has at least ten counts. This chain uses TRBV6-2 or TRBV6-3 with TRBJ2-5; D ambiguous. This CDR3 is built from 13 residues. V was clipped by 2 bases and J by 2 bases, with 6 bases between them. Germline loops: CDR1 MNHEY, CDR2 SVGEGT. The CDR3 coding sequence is TGTGCCAGCAGTTACGTTGGGCAAGAGACCCAGTACTTC. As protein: CASSYVGQETQYF.

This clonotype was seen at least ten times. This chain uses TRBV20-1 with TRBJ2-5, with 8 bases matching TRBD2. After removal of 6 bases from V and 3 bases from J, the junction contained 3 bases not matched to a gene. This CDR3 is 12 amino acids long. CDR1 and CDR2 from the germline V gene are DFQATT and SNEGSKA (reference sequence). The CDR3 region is CSAGSGEETQYF. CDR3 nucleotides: TGCAGTGCCGGTAGCGGGGAAGAGACCCAGTACTTC.

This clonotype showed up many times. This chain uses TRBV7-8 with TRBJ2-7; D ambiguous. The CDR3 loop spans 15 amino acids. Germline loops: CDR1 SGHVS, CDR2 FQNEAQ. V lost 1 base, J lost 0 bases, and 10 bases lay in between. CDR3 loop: CASSLVSFSSYEQYF. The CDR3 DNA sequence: TGTGCCAGCAGCTTAGTTTCATTTAGCTCCTACGAGCAGTACTTC.

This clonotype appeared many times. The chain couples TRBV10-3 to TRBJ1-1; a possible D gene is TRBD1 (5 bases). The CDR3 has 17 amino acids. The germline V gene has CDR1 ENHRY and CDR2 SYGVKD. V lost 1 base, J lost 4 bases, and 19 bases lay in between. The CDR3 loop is CAISEFDSSPIGTEAFF. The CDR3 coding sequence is TGTGCCATCAGTGAGTTTGACAGTTCCCCAATCGGCACTGAAGCTTTCTTT.

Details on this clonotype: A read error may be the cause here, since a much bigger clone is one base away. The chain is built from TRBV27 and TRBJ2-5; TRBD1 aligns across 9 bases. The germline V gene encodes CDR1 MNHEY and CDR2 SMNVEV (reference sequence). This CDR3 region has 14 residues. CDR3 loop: CASSTGGPQEAQYF. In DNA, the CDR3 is TGTGCCAGCAGTACAGGGGGCCCACAAGAGGCCCAGTACTTC.

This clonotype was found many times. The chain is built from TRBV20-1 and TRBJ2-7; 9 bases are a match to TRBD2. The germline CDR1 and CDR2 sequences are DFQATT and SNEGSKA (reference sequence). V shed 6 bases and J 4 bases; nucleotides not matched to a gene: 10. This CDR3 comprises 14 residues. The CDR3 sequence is CSARPGAGGYEQYF. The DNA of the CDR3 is TGCAGTGCCCGCCCAGGGGCGGGGGGGTACGAGCAGTACTTC.

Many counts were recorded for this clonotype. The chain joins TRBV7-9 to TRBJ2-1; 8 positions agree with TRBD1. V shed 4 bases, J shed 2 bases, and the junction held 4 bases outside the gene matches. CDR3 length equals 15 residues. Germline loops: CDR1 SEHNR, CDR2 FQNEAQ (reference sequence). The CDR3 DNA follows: TGTGCCAGCAGCTCTGGACAGGGCACCTACAATGAGCAGTTCTTC. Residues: CASSSGQGTYNEQFF.

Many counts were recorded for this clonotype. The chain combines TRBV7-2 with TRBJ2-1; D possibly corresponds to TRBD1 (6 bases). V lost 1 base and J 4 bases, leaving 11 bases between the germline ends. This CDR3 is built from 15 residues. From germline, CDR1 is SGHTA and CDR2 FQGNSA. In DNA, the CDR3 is TGTGCCAGCAGCTTAGTGGGGGACAAATACAATGAGCAGTTCTTC. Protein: CASSLVGDKYNEQFF.

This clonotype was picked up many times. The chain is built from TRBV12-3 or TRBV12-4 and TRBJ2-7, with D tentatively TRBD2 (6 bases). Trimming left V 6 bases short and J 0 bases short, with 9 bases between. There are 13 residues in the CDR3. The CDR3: CASRGGDSYEQYF. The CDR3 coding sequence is TGTGCCAGCAGGGGGGGTGACTCCTACGAGCAGTACTTC.

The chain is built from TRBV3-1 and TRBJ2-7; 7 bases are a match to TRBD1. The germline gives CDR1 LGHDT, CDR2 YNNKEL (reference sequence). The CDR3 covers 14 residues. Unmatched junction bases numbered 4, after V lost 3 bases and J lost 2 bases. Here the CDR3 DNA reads TGTGCCAGCAGCCACCCGGGACAGCCCTACGAGCAGTACTTC. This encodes CASSHPGQPYEQYF.

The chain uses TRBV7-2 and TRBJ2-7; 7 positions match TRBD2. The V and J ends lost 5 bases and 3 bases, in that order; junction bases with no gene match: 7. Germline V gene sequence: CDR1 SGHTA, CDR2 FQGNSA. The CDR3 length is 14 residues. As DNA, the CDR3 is TGTGCCAGCAGCCCAAAAGCGGGATACTACGAGCAGTACTTC. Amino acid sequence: CASSPKAGYYEQYF.

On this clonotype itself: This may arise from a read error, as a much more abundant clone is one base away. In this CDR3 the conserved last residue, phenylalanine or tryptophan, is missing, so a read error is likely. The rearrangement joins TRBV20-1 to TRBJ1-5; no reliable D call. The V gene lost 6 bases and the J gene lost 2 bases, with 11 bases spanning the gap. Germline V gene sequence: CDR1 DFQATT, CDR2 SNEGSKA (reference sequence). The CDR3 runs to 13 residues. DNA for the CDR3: TGCAGTGCCTCGGACCCTGGCAATCAGCCCCAGCATATT. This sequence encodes CSASDPGNQPQHI.